This record concerns one T cell receptor beta chain sequence. This specimen comes from a study of OX40 agonist ivuxolimab in advanced cancers. Per germline, CDR1 MNHNS and CDR2 SASEGT. The CDR3 has 16 residues. Trimming took 2 bases from V and 8 from J; bases not matched to a gene: 10. Produced via immunoSEQ multiplex PCR; TCRdb's table is partial and in-frame only. The repertoire consists of fewer than 60,000 clones, with around 85% occurring once and the leading ten covering 14% to 15%. This material consisted of CD4+ or CD8+ T cells sorted from blood, taken in a trial of the OX40 agonist ivuxolimab. The chain carries TRBV6-1 and TRBJ2-1; 9 positions match TRBD2. This TCR came from an adult with an advanced solid tumor such as melanoma, head and neck, liver or kidney cancer. The chain's CDR3 is CASSERPSGVGDEQFF. Written as DNA, the CDR3 is TGTGCCAGCAGTGAAAGGCCTAGCGGGGTCGGTGATGAGCAGTTCTTC.